One sample yielded the 12 T cell receptor beta chains listed below, sequenced in a study of shared clonotypes between healthy human individuals. Naive CD8 cells comprised CD45RO-negative, CCR7-positively selected cells, excluding terminally differentiated effector memory CD45RA+ cells. This table comes from immunoSEQ multiplex PCR, and its TCRdb copy is limited to in-frame clones, with some not included. Of fewer than 1 million clones listed, around 96% are singletons. The sequenced sample consisted of naive CD8+ T cells sorted from blood. The receptors come from a man younger than 45 in good health.

The rearrangement joins TRBV4-1 to TRBJ1-1; perhaps TRBD1 as D (5 bases). There are 14 residues in the CDR3. From germline, CDR1 is MGHRA and CDR2 YSYEKL. Trimming took 0 bases from V and 6 from J, leaving 11 bases between them. The CDR3 DNA sequence: TGCGCCAGCAGCCAAGAAGCCGCAGGGTCTGAAGCTTTCTTT. As protein: CASSQEAAGSEAFF.

This sequence joins TRBV9 and TRBJ1-5; D is undetermined. The length of the CDR3 is 15 residues. Germline V gives CDR1 SGDLS, CDR2 YYNGEE. The ends were cut back, 1 base at V and 1 base at J, with 9 bases in the middle. Here the CDR3 DNA reads TGTGCCAGCAGCGTATCGAGTTTAAGCAATCAGCCCCAGCATTTT. It yields the protein CASSVSSLSNQPQHF.

The chain uses TRBV5-1 and TRBJ2-3, with no clear D. The germline CDR1 and CDR2 sequences are SGHRS and YFSETQ. V shed 0 bases and J shed 0 bases, with 11 bases lying between them. This CDR3 is built from 16 residues. CDR3 nucleotides: TGCGCCAGCAGCTTGGTAGGTGCAATTAGCACAGATACGCAGTATTTT. As protein: CASSLVGAISTDTQYF.

The rearrangement joins TRBV9 to TRBJ1-5, with D possibly matching TRBD1 (5 bases). Germline CDR1 and CDR2: SGDLS and YYNGEE. The CDR3 sequence is 15 residues long. V was trimmed by 2 bases and J by 2 bases, leaving 11 bases between them. The CDR3 region has the DNA TGTGCCAGCAGCGTTTCCGACAGCGGCAATCAGCCCCAGCATTTT. Translated, it gives CASSVSDSGNQPQHF. The entire variable domain, with the rest obtained from reference TRBV9 and TRBJ1-5, is as follows: DSGVTQTPKHLITATGQRVTLRCSPRSGDLSVYWYQQSLDQGLQFLIQYYNGEERAKGNILERFSAQQFPDLHSELNLSSLELGDSALYFCASSVSDSGNQPQHFGDGTRLSIL.

CDR3 in amino acids: CASSLEIGRSSYEQYF. CDR3 DNA: TGTGCCAGCAGCTTGGAGATCGGCAGGTCTTCCTACGAGCAGTACTTC. The chain combines TRBV5-5 with TRBJ2-7, with D hard to call. V dropped 0 bases and J dropped 1 base, with 14 bases sitting between them. CDR3 length: 16 residues. Germline CDR1 is SGHKS and CDR2 is YYEKEE (reference sequence).

This clone was seen only once. This chain links TRBV6-6 with TRBJ2-7; D is unresolved. Germline V gene lookup returns CDR1 MNHNY and CDR2 SVGAGI (reference sequence). CDR3 length: 13 residues. V was cut by 6 bases and J by 4 bases, with 13 bases left in between. This chain's CDR3 is CASRPLEVYEQYF. The CDR3 DNA reads TGTGCCAGCAGGCCCCTTGAGGTTTACGAGCAGTACTTC.

The genes are TRBV27 and TRBJ1-1, with D uncertain. Trimming removed 4 bases at V and 1 base at J, with 7 bases between. The germline CDR1 and CDR2 sequences are MNHEY and SMNVEV (reference sequence). The CDR3 has 13 amino acids. The DNA for the CDR3 is TGTGCCAGCAGTTATTCCCCGAACACTGAAGCTTTCTTT. This encodes CASSYSPNTEAFF.

CDR3 residues: CASSQAGTASTDTQYF. The CDR3 coding sequence is TGCGCCAGCAGCCAAGCCGGGACAGCTAGCACAGATACGCAGTATTTT. The gene calls are TRBV4-1 and TRBJ2-3, with 7 bases lining up with TRBD1. V shed 1 base, J shed 0 bases, and the junction held 4 bases outside the gene matches. Per germline, CDR1 MGHRA and CDR2 YSYEKL. This CDR3 is built from 16 residues.

The chain employs TRBV27 and TRBJ2-2; 10 positions match TRBD1. The CDR3 covers 16 residues. Per germline, CDR1 MNHEY and CDR2 SMNVEV (reference sequence). Trimming removed 5 bases from V and 6 bases from J; junction bases left unmatched: 9. The CDR3: CASSDLRTGGPGELFF. The CDR3 DNA follows: TGTGCCAGCAGTGACCTCCGGACAGGGGGTCCCGGGGAGCTGTTTTTT.

The gene calls are TRBV5-6 and TRBJ2-4, with D possibly called TRBD1 or TRBD2 (6 bases each). Germline CDR1 is SGHDT and CDR2 is YYEEEE. CDR3 length equals 15 residues. Trimming stripped 6 bases from V and 0 bases from J, with 13 bases between. CDR3 region: CASKGGNLAKNIQYF. Written as DNA, the CDR3 is TGTGCCAGCAAAGGGGGGAACCTAGCCAAAAACATTCAGTACTTC.

The chain recombines TRBV6-1 with TRBJ2-7; 10 positions agree with TRBD2. CDR3 size: 14 residues. Trimming took 1 base from V and 5 from J; bases not matched to a gene: 2. Germline CDR1 is MNHNS and CDR2 is SASEGT. The CDR3 reads CASSEVLAGDEQYF. The CDR3 region has the DNA TGTGCCAGCAGTGAAGTGCTAGCGGGAGACGAGCAGTACTTC.

The chain is built from TRBV10-3 and TRBJ2-7; D remains unclear. The V end lost 0 bases, the J end lost 6 bases, and 6 bases lay between the germline ends. Germline V gene data show CDR1 as ENHRY and CDR2 as SYGVKD. This CDR3 has 12 amino acids. CDR3 loop: CAISESSAEQYF. The DNA for the CDR3 is TGTGCCATCAGTGAGTCAAGCGCCGAGCAGTACTTC.